The 7 T cell receptor beta chains below all came from one sample that was sequenced in a study of T-cell memory formation after mild COVID-19. In TCRdb, the 5' RACE reads were re-called with MiXCR into one record per CDR3 protein. The sample carries roughly 260,000 distinct CDR3 sequences, approximately 16% recorded once. Sample: PBMCs or a T cell subset sorted from them (not recorded which). All receptors derive from a man aged 18 to 35 who had mild COVID-19 (a few samples of this study predate the infection). Cell type and time point are not known.

The table lists this clonotype with a few counts. This sequence joins TRBV24-1 and TRBJ2-2; a weak D match, TRBD1 (6 bases). This CDR3 is built from 14 residues. Trimming stripped 10 bases from V and 2 bases from J, with 13 bases between. The germline gives CDR1 KGHDR, CDR2 SFDVKD. The CDR3 region has the DNA TGTGCCACGCAGGACAGACTAAACACCGGGGAGCTGTTTTTT. This codes for CATQDRLNTGELFF.

The chain uses TRBV7-2 and TRBJ2-1; TRBD2 might be the D (6 bases). Germline loops: CDR1 SGHTA, CDR2 FQGNSA. Trimming took 4 bases from V and 9 from J, leaving 13 bases between them. The CDR3 runs 13 residues. CDR3 bases: TGTGCCAGCAGCTCCGGAGGGTTTCTTGAGCAGTTCTTC. It yields the protein CASSSGGFLEQFF.

This clonotype was detected a few times. The J gene is TRBJ2-1, the V gene TRBV3-1, with D possibly being TRBD1 (5 bases). Trimming removed 10 bases at V and 8 bases at J, with 15 bases between. CDR1 and CDR2 (germline): LGHDT, YNNKEL (reference sequence). The CDR3 has 12 residues. In DNA form, the CDR3 reads TGTGCCACTGGGGCCTTGGGCGATGAGCAGTTCTTC. Amino acids: CATGALGDEQFF.

V is TRBV12-5 and J is TRBJ2-5, with D perhaps TRBD1 (6 bases). The V and J ends lost 1 base and 6 bases respectively, with 9 bases between them. The CDR3 loop spans 13 amino acids. CDR1 and CDR2 (germline): LGHNT, FRNRAP. The CDR3 sequence is CASGLAGQKTQYF. The DNA for the CDR3 is TGTGCTAGTGGTTTGGCCGGACAGAAGACCCAGTACTTC.

V gene TRBV20-1 combines with J gene TRBJ2-1; D is perhaps TRBD1 or TRBD2 (5 bases each). Germline CDR1 is DFQATT and CDR2 is SNEGSKA (reference sequence). Trimming removed 7 bases from V and 8 bases from J, with 24 bases in between. The CDR3 spans 15 residues. CDR3 protein: CSVPKPAGRLHEQFF. DNA for the CDR3: TGCAGTGTTCCCAAGCCGGCAGGGAGACTCCATGAGCAGTTCTTC.

This chain uses TRBV20-1 with TRBJ1-1, with a tentative D call TRBD1 (5 bases). Germline CDR1 is DFQATT and CDR2 is SNEGSKA (reference sequence). Between the trimmed V and J ends, which lost 3 bases and 5 bases, there was a span of 13 bases. The length of the CDR3 is 13 residues. CDR3 coding DNA: TGCAGTGCTAGTAGGGGACGAGGAACTGAAGCTTTCTTT. Translating it yields CSASRGRGTEAFF.

V and J are TRBV30 and TRBJ1-1, with 7 bases aligning to TRBD1. Germline assignment: CDR1 GTSNPN and CDR2 SVGIG (reference sequence). Losses at the gene ends were 8 bases for V and 1 base for J; bases not matched to a gene: 7. This CDR3 spans 13 amino acids. Here the CDR3 reads CARKRQGNTEAFF. The DNA for the CDR3 is TGTGCCCGGAAAAGACAGGGGAACACTGAAGCTTTCTTT.